The next 4 T cell receptor beta chains were all read from a single sample in a study of T-cell reconstitution after alpha-beta-depleted transplantation in children. Library preparation (for TCRbeta) was performed with unique molecular identifiers. TCRdb redid the calling of the PCR reads with MiXCR, one entry per CDR3 protein. The repertoire includes about 830,000 distinct CDR3 sequences, around 15% of them detected once, and approximately 5% sits in the top ten. The sample here was PBMCs, mostly from graft donor cells, taken 360 days after TCRalphabeta/CD19-depleted stem cell transplant. These receptors were collected from a male patient aged 10 to 17 who had a stem cell transplant for acute lymphoblastic leukemia, so the T cells may come from the graft donor.

The V call is TRBV3-1, the J call TRBJ2-7; D remains ambiguous. Trimming removed 3 bases from V and 9 bases from J, with 15 bases in between. This CDR3 comprises 13 residues. Germline values: CDR1 LGHDT, CDR2 YNNKEL (reference sequence). The CDR3 DNA follows: TGTGCCAGCAGCCAGGCTGGCAGTAATATGCAGTACTTC. It yields the protein CASSQAGSNMQYF.

This clonotype was seen ten or more times. The rearrangement links TRBV2 to TRBJ2-7; 14 nucleotides match TRBD2. Germline lookup yields CDR1 SNHLY and CDR2 FYNNEI. The CDR3 has 15 amino acids. The V segment lost 6 bases and the J segment 4 bases; nucleotides outside the gene matches: 5. CDR3 DNA: TGTGCCAGCAGCACCGGGACTAGCGGGAGTTACGAGCAGTACTTC. Translated, it gives CASSTGTSGSYEQYF.

The rearrangement uses TRBV12-3 or TRBV12-4 and TRBJ1-5; tentatively, D is TRBD1 (5 bases). CDR3 length equals 18 residues. Trimming stripped 6 bases from V and 2 bases from J, with 23 bases between. For the CDR3, the DNA is TGTGCCAGCAGCCTTTCCCCTCCAGGGACGGCACGCAATCAGCCCCAGCATTTT. Translating it yields CASSLSPPGTARNQPQHF.

This clonotype was detected only a few times. This sequence joins TRBV20-1 and TRBJ2-7; D is perhaps TRBD1 or TRBD2 (5 bases each). The CDR3 loop spans 11 amino acids. V lost 5 bases and J 3 bases, leaving 8 bases between the germline ends. Per the germline V gene, CDR1 is DFQATT and CDR2 is SNEGSKA (reference sequence). CDR3 sequence (DNA): TGCAGTGCTGGAGGACACTACGAGCAGTACTTC. This gives the protein CSAGGHYEQYF.